The TCR beta chain described here comes from a study of cytomegalovirus exposure and HLA in healthy donors. General study points: Judged likely to be a sequencing artifact was a cluster of highly shared sequence variants. CMV serostatus stood as the only immune exposure information on hand.

This clone was counted only a few times. Its antigen is still unknown. Primers: 60 Vbeta forward and 13 Jbeta reverse. TCRdb's table, derived via immunoSEQ multiplex PCR, lists solely in-frame clones and lacks some. This sample has 150,000 to 200,000 clones; approximately 77% occur once, and the top ten carry roughly 7%. This CDR3 has 14 amino acids. Germline V gene data show CDR1 as SNHLY and CDR2 as FYNNEI. Between the trimmed V and J ends, which lost 4 bases and 3 bases, there was a span of 7 bases. This clonotype originated in a male donor in good health and CMV-seropositive. Sequenced: PBMCs. The chain employs TRBV2 and TRBJ1-6; unclear D gene. CDR3 amino acids: CASSGQNYNSPLHF. The CDR3 region has the DNA TGTGCCAGCAGTGGTCAGAACTATAATTCACCCCTCCACTTT. Together with reference TRBV2 and TRBJ1-6, the CDR3 gives the full variable domain: EPEVTQTPSHQVTQMGQEVILRCVPISNHLYFYWYRQILGQKVEFLVSFYNNEISEKSEIFDDQFSVERPDGSNFTLKIRSTKLEDSAMYFCASSGQNYNSPLHFGNGTRLTVT.